The clone carrying this TCR beta chain was recorded a few times. The data originate from a study of patients and donors after allogeneic stem cell transplantation. Germline V gene data show CDR1 as SEHNR and CDR2 as FQNEAQ (reference sequence). The CDR3 length is 14 residues. Between the trimmed V and J ends, which lost 4 bases and 6 bases, there was a span of 14 bases. TCRdb redid the calling of the RT-PCR reads with MiXCR, one entry per CDR3 protein. Of some 960,000 distinct CDR3 sequences listed, around 17% are singletons. V is TRBV7-9 and J is TRBJ2-3; D perhaps matches TRBD1 (6 bases). Sequenced sample: blood, either unsorted or a sorted T cell fraction (not recorded which). This TCR derives from a human donor who was either an allogeneic HSCT recipient or a stem cell or donor lymphocyte infusion donor (not recorded which). It is not recorded whose cells these are; they may come from a transplant donor. The chain's CDR3 is CASSSSHQGDTQYF. CDR3 DNA: TGTGCCAGCAGCTCCAGCCACCAGGGGGATACGCAGTATTTT.